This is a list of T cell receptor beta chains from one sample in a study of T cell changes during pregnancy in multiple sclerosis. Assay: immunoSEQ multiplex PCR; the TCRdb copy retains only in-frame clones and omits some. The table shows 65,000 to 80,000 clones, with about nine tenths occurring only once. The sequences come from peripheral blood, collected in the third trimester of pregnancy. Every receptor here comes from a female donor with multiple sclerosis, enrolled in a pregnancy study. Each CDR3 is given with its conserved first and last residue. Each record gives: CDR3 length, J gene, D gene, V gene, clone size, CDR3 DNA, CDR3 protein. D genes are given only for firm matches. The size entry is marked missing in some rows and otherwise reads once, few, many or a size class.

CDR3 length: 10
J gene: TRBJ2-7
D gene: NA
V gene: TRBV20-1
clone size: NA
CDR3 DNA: TGCAGTGCTGTCAACTACGAGCAGTACTTC
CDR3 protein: CSAVNYEQYF

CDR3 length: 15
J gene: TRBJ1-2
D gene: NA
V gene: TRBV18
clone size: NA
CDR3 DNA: TGTGCCAGCTCACCTACCGCAGGGGCCGGGTATGGCTACACCTTC
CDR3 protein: CASSPTAGAGYGYTF

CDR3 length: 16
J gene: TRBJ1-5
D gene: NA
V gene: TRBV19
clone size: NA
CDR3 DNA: TGTGCCAGCGCGAGGGCAGGGGATTATAGCAATCAGCCCCAGCATTTT
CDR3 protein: CASARAGDYSNQPQHF

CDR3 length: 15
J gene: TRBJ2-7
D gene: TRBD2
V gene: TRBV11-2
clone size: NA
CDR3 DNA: TGTGCCAGCAGCTTTGGGGGGGGGACCTCCTACGAGCAGTACTTC
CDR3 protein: CASSFGGGTSYEQYF

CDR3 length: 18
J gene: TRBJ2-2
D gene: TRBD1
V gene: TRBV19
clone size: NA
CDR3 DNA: TGTGCCAGTAGTAACCTTGGGACAGGCCCCTCGAACACCGGGGAGCTGTTTTTT
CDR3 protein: CASSNLGTGPSNTGELFF

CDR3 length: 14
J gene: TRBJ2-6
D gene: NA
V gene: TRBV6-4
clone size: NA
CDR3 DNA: TGTGCCAGCAGCCGGGACTCTGGGGCCAACGTCCTGACTTTC
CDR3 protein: CASSRDSGANVLTF

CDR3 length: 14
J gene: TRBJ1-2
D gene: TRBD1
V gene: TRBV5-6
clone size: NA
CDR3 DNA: TGTGCCAGCAGCCCGGGGACAGTAGTCTATGGCTACACCTTC
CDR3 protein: CASSPGTVVYGYTF

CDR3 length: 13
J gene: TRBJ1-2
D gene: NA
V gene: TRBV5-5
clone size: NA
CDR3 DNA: TGTGCCAGCAGATCTGGCTCTAACTATGGCTACACCTTC
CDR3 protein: CASRSGSNYGYTF

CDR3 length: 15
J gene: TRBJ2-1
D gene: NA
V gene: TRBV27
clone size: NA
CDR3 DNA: TGTGCCAGCAGACCGGGGGTTAGTTCCTACAATGAGCAGTTCTTC
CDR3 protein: CASRPGVSSYNEQFF

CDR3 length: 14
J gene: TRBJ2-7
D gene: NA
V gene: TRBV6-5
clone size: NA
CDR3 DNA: TGTGCCAGCAGTTACAGGGGTAACCCCTACGAGCAGTACTTC
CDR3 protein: CASSYRGNPYEQYF

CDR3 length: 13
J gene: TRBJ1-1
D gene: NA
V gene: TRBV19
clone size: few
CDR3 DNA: TGTGCCACCTTTCAGGCTCCGAACACTGAAGCTTTCTTT
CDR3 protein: CATFQAPNTEAFF

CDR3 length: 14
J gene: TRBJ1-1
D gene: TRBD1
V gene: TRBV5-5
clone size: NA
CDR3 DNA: TGTGCCAGCAGCTCCCCAGGGGGTTACACTGAAGCTTTCTTT
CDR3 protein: CASSSPGGYTEAFF

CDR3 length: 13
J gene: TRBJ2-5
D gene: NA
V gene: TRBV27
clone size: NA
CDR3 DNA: TGTGCCAGCAGTTTACGACAAAGAGAGACCCAGTACTTC
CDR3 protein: CASSLRQRETQYF

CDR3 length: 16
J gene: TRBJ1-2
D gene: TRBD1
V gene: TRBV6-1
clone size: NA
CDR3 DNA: TGTGCCAGCAGTGAAGCGGGACAGAAGCCAAACTATGGCTACACCTTC
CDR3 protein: CASSEAGQKPNYGYTF

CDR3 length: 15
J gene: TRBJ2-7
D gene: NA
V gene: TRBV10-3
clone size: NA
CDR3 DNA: TGTGCCATCAGTGAGTCATGGGGCAACTCCTACGAGCAGTACTTC
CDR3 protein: CAISESWGNSYEQYF

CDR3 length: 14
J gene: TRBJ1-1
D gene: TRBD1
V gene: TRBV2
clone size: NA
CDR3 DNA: TGTGCCAGCAGCCCTGGACAGGGTGAGACTGAAGCTTTCTTT
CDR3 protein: CASSPGQGETEAFF

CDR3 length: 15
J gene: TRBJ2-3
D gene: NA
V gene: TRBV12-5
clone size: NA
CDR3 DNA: TGTGCTAGTGCCGTGACAGCGACTAGCACAGATACGCAGTATTTT
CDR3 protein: CASAVTATSTDTQYF

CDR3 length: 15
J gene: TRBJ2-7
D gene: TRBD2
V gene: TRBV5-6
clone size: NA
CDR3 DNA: TGTGCCAGCAGCTCACTAGCGGGAGGGTCCTACGAGCAGTACTTC
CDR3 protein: CASSSLAGGSYEQYF

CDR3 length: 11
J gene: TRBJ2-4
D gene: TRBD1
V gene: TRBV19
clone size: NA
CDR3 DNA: TGTGCCAGTAGTACCCGGGACAGGAAGTACTTC
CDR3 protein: CASSTRDRKYF

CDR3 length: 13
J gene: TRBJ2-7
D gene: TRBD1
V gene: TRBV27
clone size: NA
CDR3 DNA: TGTGCCAGCAGCCGCGGGACAGGTAACGAGCAGTACTTC
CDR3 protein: CASSRGTGNEQYF

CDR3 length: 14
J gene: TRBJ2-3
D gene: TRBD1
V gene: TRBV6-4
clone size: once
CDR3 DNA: TGTGCCAGCAGTGACTCGACAGGGTTGTATACGCAGTATTTT
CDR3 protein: CASSDSTGLYTQYF